Below are 32 T cell receptor beta chains sequenced from a single sample in a study of PD-1 blockade in classical Hodgkin lymphoma. Using immunoSEQ multiplex PCR, the repertoire was profiled, and TCRdb retains in-frame clones only, with some absent. Among roughly 64,000 clones listed, about 90% were seen once. The time point here: cycle 4 day 1 (C4D1), after more than 5 weeks of nivolumab. All patients relapsed after autologous stem cell transplantation, and brentuximab vedotin exposure varied. The material was peripheral blood mononuclear cells (PBMCs), obtained before the fourth cycle of nivolumab. The source is a human donor with classical Hodgkin lymphoma.

This clone has a single count. V usage is TRBV30 and J usage is TRBJ1-2; maybe TRBD1 (6 bases). This CDR3 spans 14 amino acids. V was shortened by 1 base and J by 6 bases, with 15 bases between the two germline ends. Germline lookup yields CDR1 GTSNPN and CDR2 SVGIG (reference sequence). The CDR3 sequence is CAWSATGRVNGYTF. DNA for the CDR3: TGTGCCTGGAGTGCTACAGGGAGGGTCAATGGCTACACCTTC.

V usage is TRBV18 and J usage is TRBJ2-7; 8 bases are shared with TRBD1. This CDR3 is built from 15 residues. V lost 2 bases to trimming and J lost 5 bases; unmatched junction nucleotides: 8. In germline, CDR1 is KGHSH, CDR2 LQKENI. For the CDR3, the DNA is TGTGCCAGCTCACCATCGACAGGGGCTGACAACGAGCAGTACTTC. This gives the protein CASSPSTGADNEQYF.

J is TRBJ2-3 and V is TRBV7-6; 10 nucleotides agree with TRBD2. V trimming: 4 bases; J trimming: 0 bases; junction bases outside the gene matches: 4. The germline CDR1 and CDR2 sequences are SGHVS and FNYEAQ. This CDR3 is built from 16 residues. The CDR3 loop reads CASSWERGGSTDTQYF. Here the CDR3 DNA reads TGTGCCAGCAGCTGGGAGCGGGGGGGTAGCACAGATACGCAGTATTTT.

This chain uses TRBV4-1 with TRBJ2-3; 7 positions match TRBD1. Germline V gives CDR1 MGHRA, CDR2 YSYEKL. Trimming took 4 bases from V and 6 from J; bases not matched to a gene: 13. There are 16 residues in the CDR3. The CDR3 DNA reads TGCGCCAGCAGCCGCCGGGACAGTCAACTCGGGGATACGCAGTATTTT. Protein product: CASSRRDSQLGDTQYF.

The chain combines TRBV19 with TRBJ1-5, with 11 bases lining up with TRBD1. Trimming took 5 bases from V and 5 from J; bases not matched to a gene: 8. The germline CDR1 and CDR2 sequences are LNHDA and SQIVND (reference sequence). This CDR3 spans 16 amino acids. The CDR3 is CASSFLGTGGDQPQHF. The CDR3, as DNA: TGTGCCAGTAGTTTTCTCGGGACAGGGGGGGATCAGCCCCAGCATTTT.

The chain carries TRBV15 and TRBJ2-7; no definite D call. The germline gives CDR1 LNHNV, CDR2 YYDKDF (reference sequence). The CDR3 consists of 11 residues. The V end was cut by 2 bases, the J end by 8 bases, with 7 bases between. The CDR3 is CATSRYHQQYF. The DNA for the CDR3 is TGTGCCACCAGCAGATACCACCAGCAGTACTTC.

This chain links TRBV5-1 with TRBJ1-2; TRBD1 might be the D (5 bases). Germline-derived CDR1 and CDR2 are SGHRS and YFSETQ. Trimming left V 7 bases short and J 3 bases short, with 19 bases between. The CDR3 has 15 amino acids. In DNA, the CDR3 is TGCGCCAGCCAGAAGACAGACCAGCCTGACTATGGCTACACCTTC. Its translation is CASQKTDQPDYGYTF.

The chain combines TRBV7-3 with TRBJ2-3; D gene uncertain. Germline-derived CDR1 and CDR2 are SGHTA and FQGTGA. This CDR3 region has 14 residues. V lost 8 bases, J lost 3 bases, and 15 bases lay in between. This CDR3 is CASSGPHTTDTQYF. Written as DNA, the CDR3 is TGTGCCAGCTCCGGGCCACATACGACAGATACGCAGTATTTT.

CDR3 protein: CASRRNRDRDIYEQYF. The CDR3 nucleotides are TGTGCCAGCAGGAGAAACCGGGACAGGGATATCTACGAGCAGTACTTC. V and J are TRBV7-6 and TRBJ2-7, with 9 bases matching TRBD1. The V and J ends lost 6 bases and 3 bases, in that order; junction bases with no gene match: 12. The CDR3 extends over 16 amino acids. Germline assignment: CDR1 SGHVS and CDR2 FNYEAQ.

The chain employs TRBV28 and TRBJ2-5; 8 bases are shared with TRBD1. The CDR3 loop spans 15 amino acids. The V gene's germline CDR1 is MDHEN and CDR2 SYDVKM. V trimming: 2 bases; J trimming: 5 bases; junction bases outside the gene matches: 7. DNA for the CDR3: TGTGCCAGCAGTTTAAGGCAGGGGGCGCGGGAGACCCAGTACTTC. It encodes CASSLRQGARETQYF.

The chain is built from TRBV19 and TRBJ2-7; a possible D gene is TRBD2 (6 bases). V gave up 5 bases and J gave up 7 bases, with 30 bases separating them. This CDR3 is 18 amino acids long. The germline V gene encodes CDR1 LNHDA and CDR2 SQIVND (reference sequence). CDR3 in DNA: TGTGCCAGTAGTGGCGAATTACCGGGACTCGGGACCGCTCTGGAGCAGTACTTC. Residues: CASSGELPGLGTALEQYF.

V is TRBV2 and J is TRBJ1-4; D is perhaps TRBD1 (5 bases). The CDR3 is 15 amino acids. V dropped 4 bases and J dropped 7 bases, with 16 bases sitting between them. CDR1 is SNHLY, CDR2 FYNNEI, per germline. CDR3 bases: TGTGCCAGCAGTGTGGGTGGGGCAACTGTTGAAAAACTGTTTTTT. Protein product: CASSVGGATVEKLFF.

The chain couples TRBV12-5 to TRBJ2-2, with D perhaps TRBD1 (6 bases). The CDR3 loop spans 14 amino acids. The V and J ends lost 6 bases and 5 bases respectively, with 13 bases between them. Per germline, CDR1 LGHNT and CDR2 FRNRAP. The CDR3 reads CASGPSGETGELFF. The CDR3 DNA reads TGTGCTAGTGGCCCCTCAGGGGAAACCGGGGAGCTGTTTTTT.

The gene calls are TRBV9 and TRBJ2-3; perhaps TRBD1 as D (6 bases). V shed 4 bases and J shed 1 base, with 13 bases lying between them. The CDR3 runs 15 residues. The germline CDR1 and CDR2 sequences are SGDLS and YYNGEE. The CDR3 DNA follows: TGTGCCAGCAGCCCCCTTGGACAGCGCACAGATACGCAGTATTTT. It codes for CASSPLGQRTDTQYF.

The chain is built from TRBV20-1 and TRBJ1-1; D not certain. CDR1 DFQATT and CDR2 SNEGSKA come from the germline V gene (reference sequence). V was trimmed by 2 bases and J by 5 bases, leaving 6 bases between them. This CDR3 has 11 amino acids. The CDR3 DNA reads as TGCAGTGCTAGAAGTAATACTGAAGCTTTCTTT. Amino acid sequence: CSARSNTEAFF.

The chain has TRBV29-1 and TRBJ2-5; D unresolved. This CDR3 region has 9 residues. Trimming removed 7 bases from V and 4 bases from J, with 4 bases in between. Germline assignment: CDR1 SQVTM and CDR2 ANQGSEA. For the CDR3, the DNA is TGCAGCGCCGGAGAGACCCAGTACTTC. Translating it yields CSAGETQYF.

The chain couples TRBV5-5 to TRBJ2-5; possibly TRBD1 or TRBD2 for D (5 bases each). Germline V CDR1 and CDR2: SGHKS, YYEKEE (reference sequence). V was cut by 4 bases and J by 3 bases, with 13 bases left in between. The CDR3 extends over 14 amino acids. The DNA of the CDR3 is TGTGCCAGCAGCACCGGGACCTACGAAGAGACCCAGTACTTC. It encodes CASSTGTYEETQYF.

This chain uses TRBV4-1 with TRBJ1-2; TRBD1 might be the D (5 bases). CDR3 length equals 16 residues. CDR1 and CDR2 from the germline V gene are MGHRA and YSYEKL. V was cut by 4 bases and J by 1 base, with 16 bases left in between. The CDR3 protein is CASSPQAQGYNYGYTF. The CDR3 nucleotides are TGCGCCAGCAGCCCCCAAGCGCAGGGATATAACTATGGCTACACCTTC.

Of note for this clone: Germline and junction disagree at one end, which may indicate a read error. The gene calls are TRBV5-8 and TRBJ2-1; a possible D gene is TRBD2 (6 bases). The germline V gene has CDR1 SGHTS and CDR2 YDEGEE. The CDR3 has 14 residues. CDR3 region: CASSSKKGTQKGVF. DNA for the CDR3: TGTGCCAGCAGCTCCAAAAAAGGGACTCAGAAAGGGGTCTTC.

The DNA for the CDR3 is TGTGCCAGCAGCCCCGTCCGACTAGCGGGGGGGGAGCTGTTTTTT. The encoded protein is CASSPVRLAGGELFF. This sequence joins TRBV6-5 and TRBJ2-2, with TRBD2 identical over 11 bases. The V gene's germline CDR1 is MNHEY and CDR2 SVGAGI. CDR3 length equals 15 residues. V lost 6 bases, J lost 8 bases, and 8 bases stayed unmatched.

The rearrangement links TRBV6-1 to TRBJ2-2, with D possibly being TRBD1 or TRBD2 (5 bases each). The length of the CDR3 is 13 residues. CDR1 and CDR2 from the germline V gene are MNHNS and SASEGT. V lost 10 bases, J lost 5 bases, and 14 bases lay in between. The CDR3 spells CAMRIGETGELFF. DNA of the CDR3: TGTGCCATGAGGATAGGGGAGACCGGGGAGCTGTTTTTT.

This chain links TRBV15 with TRBJ2-7, with D perhaps being TRBD1 or TRBD2 (5 bases each). Per the germline V gene, CDR1 is LNHNV and CDR2 is YYDKDF (reference sequence). V shed 0 bases and J shed 3 bases, with 15 bases lying between them. The CDR3 runs to 16 residues. Written as DNA, the CDR3 is TGTGCCACCAGCAGAGAATTGTGGGGGTCGGGCTACGAGCAGTACTTC. Translation: CATSRELWGSGYEQYF.

The chain uses TRBV4-1 and TRBJ1-1; D uncertain. V shed 0 bases and J shed 1 base, with 6 bases lying between them. The germline CDR1 and CDR2 sequences are MGHRA and YSYEKL. The CDR3 covers 14 residues. The CDR3 DNA follows: TGCGCCAGCAGCCAAGATATCCAGAACACTGAAGCTTTCTTT. Translation: CASSQDIQNTEAFF.

The rearrangement uses TRBV2 and TRBJ1-2; D uncertain. Trimming removed 3 bases at V and 13 bases at J, with 15 bases between. The CDR3 loop spans 12 amino acids. The germline CDR1 and CDR2 sequences are SNHLY and FYNNEI. As DNA, the CDR3 is TGTGCCAGCAGTGAGGTTACCCCCCTACTCACCTTC. This translates into CASSEVTPLLTF.

The chain joins TRBV29-1 to TRBJ1-3; D is unclear. V lost 6 bases to trimming and J lost 4 bases, with 13 bases between them. Germline CDR1 and CDR2: SQVTM and ANQGSEA. This CDR3 is 13 amino acids long. The CDR3 protein is CSVWTELGNTIYF. Written as DNA, the CDR3 is TGCAGCGTCTGGACGGAACTCGGAAACACCATATATTTT.

This sequence joins TRBV6-1 and TRBJ1-1; D might be TRBD1 (5 bases). The germline V and J ends were trimmed by 3 bases and 1 base, with 9 bases remaining between them. Germline V gene sequence: CDR1 MNHNS, CDR2 SASEGT. CDR3 size: 14 residues. This CDR3 is CASSEGGANTEAFF. CDR3 coding DNA: TGTGCCAGCAGTGAGGGCGGGGCGAACACTGAAGCTTTCTTT.

The chain couples TRBV4-1 to TRBJ2-1, with 10 bases lining up with TRBD2. This CDR3 has 15 amino acids. Unmatched junction bases numbered 8, after V lost 4 bases and J lost 8 bases. CDR1 and CDR2 from the germline V gene are MGHRA and YSYEKL. The CDR3 region has the DNA TGCGCCAGCAGCCCCGTTAGCGGGGGGTTAGATGAGCAGTTCTTC. Translated: CASSPVSGGLDEQFF.

J is TRBJ2-6 and V is TRBV7-6, with D perhaps assigned TRBD1 or TRBD2 (5 bases each). CDR3 length: 18 amino acids. Per germline, CDR1 SGHVS and CDR2 FNYEAQ. Between the trimmed V and J ends, which lost 1 base and 0 bases, there was a span of 13 bases. The CDR3, as DNA: TGTGCCAGCAGCTTAGTGGGGGTCCTCACCTCTGGGGCCAACGTCCTGACTTTC. It codes for CASSLVGVLTSGANVLTF.

The CDR3 DNA reads as TGTGCCAGCACCGGGTCCGGGGGAAGCTCCTACGAGCAGTACTTC. Translating gives CASTGSGGSSYEQYF. V usage is TRBV7-9 and J usage is TRBJ2-7; possible D gene TRBD2, 6 bases. There are 15 residues in the CDR3. Germline lookup yields CDR1 SEHNR and CDR2 FQNEAQ (reference sequence). Trimming shortened V by 7 bases and J by 0 bases, and 16 bases separated the two germline ends.

J is TRBJ1-2 and V is TRBV16; 7 positions match TRBD1. From germline, CDR1 is KGHSY and CDR2 FQNENV. The junction had 4 bases not matched to a gene; V was cut back by 6 bases and J by 3 bases. This CDR3 has 13 amino acids. The CDR3 here is CASSPGTDYGYTF. The CDR3 nucleotides read TGTGCCAGCAGTCCCGGGACAGACTATGGCTACACCTTC.

The chain is built from TRBV29-1 and TRBJ1-1, with D unresolved. The CDR3 has 15 amino acids. Germline CDR1 is SQVTM and CDR2 is ANQGSEA. V shed 2 bases and J shed 3 bases, with 16 bases lying between them. The CDR3 nucleotides are TGCAGCGTTGAACGCCGCGTCACGACGGACACTGAAGCTTTCTTT. Its protein product is CSVERRVTTDTEAFF.

The chain recombines TRBV5-1 with TRBJ2-2; D is ambiguous. Germline V gene lookup returns CDR1 SGHRS and CDR2 YFSETQ. CDR3 length equals 14 residues. Between the trimmed V and J ends, which lost 2 bases and 0 bases, there was a span of 5 bases. This chain's CDR3 is CASSFGPNTGELFF. In nucleotides, the CDR3 is TGCGCCAGCAGCTTCGGTCCGAACACCGGGGAGCTGTTTTTT.